This T cell receptor beta chain is from a study of blood T cell repertoires in COVID-19. The assay was immunoSEQ multiplex PCR, and TCRdb's table has in-frame clones only and misses some. The sample includes roughly 150,000 clones, about 88% of them seen just once. This CDR3 is 15 amino acids long. Germline V gives CDR1 MNHEY, CDR2 SVGAGI. Trimming cost V 7 bases and J 4 bases, with 19 bases left between them. This receptor was taken from a human donor in a cohort sampled during active COVID-19. The sequencing input was peripheral blood. V and J are TRBV6-5 and TRBJ1-2; no clear D. In DNA form, the CDR3 reads TGTGCCAGCACTATGGACCGGGAACGTAGCTATGGCTACACCTTC. The encoded protein is CASTMDRERSYGYTF.